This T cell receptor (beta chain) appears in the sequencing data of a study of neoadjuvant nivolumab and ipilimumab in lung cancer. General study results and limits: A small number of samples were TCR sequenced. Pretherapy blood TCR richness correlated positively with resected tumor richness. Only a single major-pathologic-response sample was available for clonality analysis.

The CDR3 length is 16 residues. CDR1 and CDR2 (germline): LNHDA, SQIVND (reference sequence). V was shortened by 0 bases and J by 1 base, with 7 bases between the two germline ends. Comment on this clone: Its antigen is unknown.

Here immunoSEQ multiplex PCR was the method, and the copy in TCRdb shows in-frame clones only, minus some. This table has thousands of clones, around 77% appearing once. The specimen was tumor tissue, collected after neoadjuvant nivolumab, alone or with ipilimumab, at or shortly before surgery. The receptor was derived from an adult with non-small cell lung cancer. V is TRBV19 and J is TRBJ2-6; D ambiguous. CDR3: CASSIDVGSGANVLTF. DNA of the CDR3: TGTGCCAGTAGTATAGATGTCGGATCTGGGGCCAACGTCCTGACTTTC.